Each of the 22 T cell receptor beta chains below was sequenced from the same sample in a study of blood T cell repertoires in COVID-19. Generated by immunoSEQ multiplex PCR, the TCRdb table keeps only in-frame clones and is missing some. This table has about 170,000 clones, around 91% appearing once. The sequenced sample consisted of PBMCs or T cells enriched from blood (not recorded which). The receptor source for this set is a woman aged 18-29 years who had recovered from COVID-19.

The chain couples TRBV29-1 to TRBJ2-7, with D maybe TRBD2 (6 bases). Germline CDR1 SQVTM, CDR2 ANQGSEA. V dropped 6 bases and J dropped 2 bases, with 8 bases sitting between them. This CDR3 has 11 residues. The CDR3 coding sequence is TGCAGCGTGCGGGGAGCCTACGAGCAGTACTTC. Translated, it gives CSVRGAYEQYF.

This chain connects TRBV7-6 to TRBJ2-1; TRBD2 matches 11 bases. J lost 4 bases, V lost 0 bases, and 2 bases had no gene match. CDR3 length: 16 amino acids. Germline CDR1 and CDR2: SGHVS and FNYEAQ. CDR3 region: CASSLAGLAEYNEQFF. CDR3 sequence (DNA): TGTGCCAGCAGCTTAGCGGGACTAGCGGAATACAATGAGCAGTTCTTC.

The chain couples TRBV9 to TRBJ2-7; 7 nucleotides align to TRBD2. CDR3 length: 14 residues. In germline, CDR1 is SGDLS, CDR2 YYNGEE. Trimming took 4 bases from V and 2 from J; bases not matched to a gene: 6. CDR3 sequence: CASSSGVNTYEQYF. DNA for the CDR3: TGTGCCAGCAGCAGCGGGGTGAACACCTACGAGCAGTACTTC.

The chain carries TRBV7-3 and TRBJ1-2; D remains unclear. Between the trimmed V and J ends, which lost 2 bases and 8 bases, there was a span of 18 bases. This CDR3 region has 15 residues. Germline-derived CDR1 and CDR2 are SGHTA and FQGTGA. CDR3 loop: CASSLEGQARGGYTF. In nucleotides, the CDR3 is TGTGCCAGCAGCTTAGAAGGCCAGGCGCGGGGAGGCTACACCTTC.

V usage is TRBV28 and J usage is TRBJ1-5; maybe TRBD1 (5 bases). V gave up 5 bases and J gave up 4 bases, with 12 bases separating them. This CDR3 has 14 residues. In germline, CDR1 is MDHEN, CDR2 SYDVKM. The CDR3: CASSPFRGNQPQHF. The CDR3 nucleotides are TGTGCCAGCAGTCCCTTTCGGGGGAATCAGCCCCAGCATTTT.

V usage is TRBV28 and J usage is TRBJ2-3; possibly TRBD2 for D (5 bases). V shed 4 bases and J shed 5 bases, with 16 bases lying between them. Germline V gene sequence: CDR1 MDHEN, CDR2 SYDVKM. CDR3 length: 15 amino acids. The DNA for the CDR3 is TGTGCCAGCAGTTCCCCTCCCTACGGAGGAGATACGCAGTATTTT. Amino acid sequence: CASSSPPYGGDTQYF.

This chain links TRBV21-1 with TRBJ2-7; the table's D gene call, TRBD2, was not cross checked with the DNA. TRBV21-1 is listed as a pseudogene. This CDR3 region has 20 residues. The CDR3 sequence: CASTARRRENLDFHSYEQYF. CDR3 coding DNA: TGTGCCAGCACCGCACGGAGGAGGGAAAATCTCGACTTCCACTCCTACGAGCAGTACTTC.

The CDR3 DNA follows: TGTGCCAGCAGTCTAGAAACAGGGCTTGGAAACACCATATATTTT. Protein: CASSLETGLGNTIYF. The chain links TRBV28 to TRBJ1-3, with D perhaps matching TRBD1 (6 bases). Between the trimmed V and J ends, which lost 5 bases and 3 bases, there was a span of 14 bases. In germline, CDR1 is MDHEN, CDR2 SYDVKM. CDR3 length equals 15 residues.

V usage is TRBV5-1 and J usage is TRBJ1-6, with 9 bases that match TRBD1. The germline V gene has CDR1 SGHRS and CDR2 YFSETQ. The CDR3 length is 14 residues. Losses at the gene ends were 7 bases for V and 7 bases for J; bases not matched to a gene: 6. CDR3 region: CASWRGQGNSPLHF. DNA for the CDR3: TGCGCCAGCTGGAGAGGACAGGGGAATTCACCCCTCCACTTT.

The chain couples TRBV28 to TRBJ2-1; 9 bases are a match to TRBD2. The trim removed 6 bases at V and 8 bases at J, leaving 11 bases unmatched. The CDR3 extends over 15 amino acids. Germline-derived CDR1 and CDR2 are MDHEN and SYDVKM. The DNA for the CDR3 is TGTGCCAGCAGCGCCGGACTAGCGAGTTTCTATGAGCAGTTCTTC. As protein: CASSAGLASFYEQFF.

This chain uses TRBV12-5 with TRBJ2-2, with 7 bases aligning to TRBD2. The CDR3 totals 15 residues. With V trimmed by 1 base and J by 5 bases, 4 bases remained unmatched. Germline-derived CDR1 and CDR2 are LGHNT and FRNRAP. CDR3 loop: CASGLGTSSTGELFF. CDR3 coding DNA: TGTGCTAGTGGTTTGGGGACTAGTTCGACCGGGGAGCTGTTTTTT.

The V and J genes are TRBV12-3 or TRBV12-4 and TRBJ1-2, with unresolved D. The germline V and J ends were trimmed by 6 bases and 3 bases, with 11 bases remaining between them. The CDR3 consists of 13 residues. The CDR3 loop reads CASRQNGDYGYTF. The CDR3 region has the DNA TGTGCCAGCAGACAAAACGGGGACTATGGCTACACCTTC.

This clone was seen only once. The chain recombines TRBV6-5 with TRBJ2-5; perhaps TRBD2 as D (5 bases). The CDR3 spans 14 residues. Trimming took off 2 bases at V and 1 base at J, with 8 bases between the two ends. Per the germline V gene, CDR1 is MNHEY and CDR2 is SVGAGI. The CDR3 DNA sequence: TGTGCCAGCAGTTACCGACTACTCCAAGAGACCCAGTACTTC. It codes for CASSYRLLQETQYF.

This clone was counted only a few times. The rearrangement links TRBV18 to TRBJ2-6, with 9 bases lining up with TRBD1. V lost 2 bases, J lost 0 bases, and 5 bases stayed unmatched. The CDR3 extends over 18 amino acids. Germline lookup yields CDR1 KGHSH and CDR2 LQKENI. CDR3 DNA: TGTGCCAGCTCACCATCAGGACAGGGGCTCTCTGGGGCCAACGTCCTGACTTTC. Encoded protein: CASSPSGQGLSGANVLTF.

V is TRBV27 and J is TRBJ2-2; 11 nucleotides align to TRBD2. V dropped 6 bases and J dropped 2; count of bases not matched to a gene: 11. The CDR3 covers 18 residues. Germline CDR1 reads MNHEY; CDR2 reads SMNVEV (reference sequence). The CDR3 DNA sequence: TGTGCCAGCAGAATGAGACCGGGACTAGCGGAAAACACCGGGGAGCTGTTTTTT. It specifies CASRMRPGLAENTGELFF.

The CDR3 nucleotides read TGCGCCAGCAGCTTCACAGGGGGTGAGCAGTTCTTC. Translation: CASSFTGGEQFF. J is TRBJ2-1 and V is TRBV5-1; TRBD1 matches at 8 bases. Looked up from germline, CDR1 is SGHRS and CDR2 is YFSETQ. The V and J ends lost 2 bases and 9 bases, in that order; junction bases with no gene match: 1. The CDR3 contains 12 residues.

This chain links TRBV12-3 or TRBV12-4 with TRBJ2-1; D remains unclear. V gave up 2 bases and J gave up 7 bases, with 6 bases separating them. The CDR3 has 12 amino acids. CDR3 DNA: TGTGCCAGCAGTTTAAGGAGTAATGAGCAGTTCTTC. It yields the protein CASSLRSNEQFF.

The rearrangement links TRBV12-5 to TRBJ2-1; TRBD1 matches 8 bases. CDR3 length equals 14 residues. The V segment lost 6 bases and the J segment 7 bases; nucleotides outside the gene matches: 8. Germline V lookup: CDR1 LGHNT, CDR2 FRNRAP. CDR3 coding DNA: TGTGCTAGTGGCCCTGGACAGGGTCCAAATGAGCAGTTCTTC. Its translation: CASGPGQGPNEQFF.

In DNA form, the CDR3 reads TGTGCCGGGGGACAGAACTCCTACAATGAGCAGTTCTTC. Translation: CAGGQNSYNEQFF. The genes are TRBV2 and TRBJ2-1, with 7 bases lining up with TRBD1. V dropped 11 bases and J dropped 0; count of bases not matched to a gene: 4. Germline V CDR1 and CDR2: SNHLY, FYNNEI. There are 13 residues in the CDR3.

This chain joins TRBV21-1 and TRBJ1-6; no DNA check was done on the table's D call, TRBD1. TRBV21-1 is annotated as a pseudogene. The CDR3 extends over 16 amino acids. CDR3 nucleotides: TGTGCCAGCAGCAAAGACACAGGGGGCAGTCATTCACCCCTCCACTTT. Translating it yields CASSKDTGGSHSPLHF.

This clone was recorded once. The CDR3 region is CASRSGSSGYTF. In DNA, the CDR3 is TGTGCCAGCAGATCAGGCTCCAGTGGCTACACCTTC. V and J are TRBV28 and TRBJ1-2; D is ambiguous. Germline V gives CDR1 MDHEN, CDR2 SYDVKM. This CDR3 is built from 12 residues. V was pared by 6 bases and J by 7 bases, with 12 bases between.

This clone was detected only once. The chain combines TRBV28 with TRBJ2-2; maybe TRBD2 (6 bases). This CDR3 is built from 15 residues. The V gene's germline CDR1 is MDHEN and CDR2 SYDVKM. The V and J ends lost 4 bases and 4 bases respectively, with 13 bases between them. As DNA, the CDR3 is TGTGCCAGCAGTTCTGGGGAGGTGGTCACCGGGGAGCTGTTTTTT. It specifies CASSSGEVVTGELFF.